This entry concerns a single T cell receptor beta chain. The target of this receptor is not known. Base qualities were left out, and no much larger clone turns up one base away. TCRbeta CDR3 regions were amplified from genomic DNA using the immunoSEQ Assay, a bias-controlled multiplex PCR. Per the original workflow: Nucleated cell counts per sample were estimated from amplification of reference gene primers within the assay. To quantify the absolute abundance of each unique TCRbeta CDR3 rearrangement, sequence reads were collapsed and filtered. For each sample, productive Simpson clonality was calculated as the square root of Simpson's diversity index over productive rearrangements. Imported from immuneACCESS, the table was reduced by TCRdb to in-frame sequences with V and J called. These copies leave out some clones; in studies compared against another copy, an unresolved V gene accounts for under half, and the cause of the remainder is not known. The V and J calls and clone size are taken from that table; D and trimming were inferred from the DNA. The sample contains about 340,000 clones, 86% of them found a single time. Roughly 4.2% of the sample is in the top ten clones.

The data derive from a study of blood T cell repertoires in COVID-19 (dated by TCRdb to the early 2020s). Concerning the study at large: Collaborator samples came from the United States, Italy and Spain and covered acute and convalescent phases of COVID-19. The material from the prospective study consisted of cDNA or gDNA derived from T cells, B-cell-depleted T cells, or PBMCs. Where available, HLA class I and class II types were obtained from metadata supplied by the sample provider rather than from assay-based typing. Sample metadata almost always included a de-identified subject ID, COVID-19 status, age in years and sex. The repertoires were made available in a free public database intended to serve as a resource for research on the immune response to SARS-CoV-2. The dataset comprised deeply sampled blood TCRbeta repertoires from subjects exposed to, actively infected with, or recovered from COVID-19. The samples were drawn from two sources: the first 160 participants of the ongoing ImmuneRACE study, and 1,000 to 1,500 subjects contributed by 6 global collaborators.

In the prospective study, participants were roughly 18 to 100 years old, resided in about two dozen geographic areas of the United States, and were enrolled through a virtual design. In the prospective study, participants were assigned to cohorts based on the clinical history participants reported in a screening survey and a study questionnaire. In the prospective study, whole blood, serum and a nasopharyngeal or oropharyngeal swab were collected from each participant by mobile phlebotomists. Additional blood draws and questionnaires over an approximately 2-month period could optionally be provided by prospective study participants. Before DNA extraction, prospective study blood samples were shipped either frozen or at room temperature. General study outcomes and caveats: How much clinical and demographic metadata was included differed by source and by participant, and the metadata was provided uncurated.

Specimen: PBMCs or T cells enriched from blood (not recorded which). The TCR was taken from a woman in her thirties or forties with acute COVID-19.

The CDR3 protein sequence reads: CASSLGPQQGSNSPLHF. The sequence in DNA is TGCGCCAGCAGCTTGGGCCCCCAACAGGGCTCAAATTCACCCCTCCACTTT. The V and J genes are TRBV5-1 and TRBJ1-6; TRBD1 is a possible D gene, resting on 6 matching bases. The germline V gene gives CDR1 as SGHRS and CDR2 as YFSETQ. CDR3 length: 17 amino acids, cysteine to phenylalanine. Left in the record is the CDR3 DNA by itself, 51 bases read in frame from the first base. V was cut back by 0 bases and J by 7 bases, leaving a gap of 17 bases between them. The CDR3, completed at both ends by the reference TRBV5-1 and TRBJ1-6 genes, gives the full variable domain KAGVTQTPRYLIKTRGQQVTLSCSPISGHRSVSWYQQTPGQGLQFLFEYFSETQRNKGNFPGRFSGRQFSNSRSEMNVSTLELGDSALYLCASSLGPQQGSNSPLHFGNGTRLTVT.